One and the same sample provided the 25 T cell receptor beta chains below, sequenced in a study of T cell changes during pregnancy in multiple sclerosis. The assay was immunoSEQ multiplex PCR, and TCRdb's table has in-frame clones only and misses some. This sample yields over 60,000 clones, of which 90% to 95% are seen a single time; around 0.7% belongs to the top ten. Here the sequenced sample was peripheral blood, taken in the third trimester of pregnancy. The receptors derive from a female donor in good health, enrolled as a control in a pregnancy study.

The chain couples TRBV19 to TRBJ1-2, with D uncertain. The V end lost 3 bases, the J end lost 8 bases, and 13 bases lay between the germline ends. Per the germline V gene, CDR1 is LNHDA and CDR2 is SQIVND (reference sequence). The CDR3 contains 13 residues. The CDR3 here is CASSIPQKRGYTF. In nucleotides, the CDR3 is TGTGCCAGTAGTATCCCCCAGAAGAGGGGCTACACCTTC.

The chain uses TRBV7-9 and TRBJ1-1; D might be TRBD1 (6 bases). Per the germline V gene, CDR1 is SEHNR and CDR2 is FQNEAQ (reference sequence). The V end lost 0 bases, the J end lost 4 bases, and 9 bases lay between the germline ends. CDR3 length: 14 residues. CDR3: CASSLARGGTEAFF. In DNA, the CDR3 is TGTGCCAGCAGCTTAGCGCGAGGGGGCACTGAAGCTTTCTTT. Filled out from reference TRBV7-9 and TRBJ1-1, the complete variable domain reads DTGVSQNPRHKITKRGQNVTFRCDPISEHNRLYWYRQTLGQGPEFLTYFQNEAQLEKSRLLSDRFSAERPKGSFSTLEIQRTEQGDSAMYLCASSLARGGTEAFFGQGTRLTVV.

This clone appeared once. J is TRBJ1-4 and V is TRBV5-1; D remains unclear. The V gene's germline CDR1 is SGHRS and CDR2 YFSETQ. V was clipped by 3 bases and J by 0 bases, with 6 bases between them. The CDR3 is made up of 14 amino acids. CDR3 nucleotide sequence: TGCGCCAGCAGCTATCAGGCAACTAATGAAAAACTGTTTTTT. It encodes CASSYQATNEKLFF.

The chain employs TRBV7-2 and TRBJ1-2; tentative D call: TRBD1 (6 bases). CDR1 is SGHTA, CDR2 FQGNSA, per germline. CDR3 size: 13 residues. V lost 2 bases to trimming and J lost 7 bases, with 11 bases between them. The DNA for the CDR3 is TGTGCCAGCAGCTTACGAGGGGGAATTGGCTACACCTTC. Its protein product is CASSLRGGIGYTF.

The V call is TRBV18, the J call TRBJ2-7, with a possible D match to TRBD1 (5 bases). Germline V gene lookup returns CDR1 KGHSH and CDR2 LQKENI. This CDR3 is built from 13 residues. V gave up 2 bases and J gave up 3 bases, with 8 bases separating them. CDR3 loop: CASSPDRNYEQYF. As DNA, the CDR3 is TGTGCCAGCTCACCAGACAGAAACTACGAGCAGTACTTC.

The V and J genes are TRBV5-1 and TRBJ2-3, with 7 nucleotides matching TRBD2. V shed 0 bases, J shed 6 bases, and the junction held 10 bases outside the gene matches. CDR1 is SGHRS, CDR2 YFSETQ, per germline. The CDR3 covers 16 residues. This chain's CDR3 is CASSLAQVAGGDTQYF. DNA for the CDR3: TGCGCCAGCAGCTTGGCCCAGGTAGCGGGTGGGGATACGCAGTATTTT.

J is TRBJ1-2 and V is TRBV25-1, with a tentative D call TRBD1 (6 bases). The V end was cut by 8 bases, the J end by 8 bases, with 12 bases between. CDR1 MGHDK and CDR2 SYGVNS come from the germline V gene. The CDR3 loop spans 11 amino acids. For the CDR3, the DNA is TGTGCCAGCGGGACACGTTGGGGCTACACCTTC. It is translated as CASGTRWGYTF.

The rearrangement uses TRBV6-6 and TRBJ2-1, with 10 bases identical to TRBD2. The CDR3 length is 16 residues. The ends lost 0 bases at V and 8 bases at J; junction bases unmatched: 7. The germline gives CDR1 MNHNY, CDR2 SVGAGI (reference sequence). CDR3 nucleotides: TGTGCCAGCAGTTACTCCCAGCGGGAGGGCCCCGATGAGCAGTTCTTC. Residues: CASSYSQREGPDEQFF.

The V and J genes are TRBV7-8 and TRBJ2-3, with D perhaps TRBD2 (6 bases). The V gene's germline CDR1 is SGHVS and CDR2 FQNEAQ. CDR3 size: 15 residues. V was clipped by 3 bases and J by 2 bases, with 12 bases between them. CDR3 sequence reads: CASSFPGLITDTQYF. CDR3 DNA: TGTGCCAGCAGCTTCCCGGGACTCATCACAGATACGCAGTATTTT. The full variable domain, its missing parts supplied by reference TRBV7-8 and TRBJ2-3, is GAGVSQSPRYKVAKRGQDVALRCDPISGHVSLFWYQQALGQGPEFLTYFQNEAQLDKSGLPSDRFFAERPEGSVSTLKIQRTQQEDSAVYLCASSFPGLITDTQYFGPGTRLTVL.

The CDR3 loop is CASSLPEREAPPGELFF. CDR3 sequence (DNA): TGTGCCAGCAGTCTGCCGGAGCGGGAGGCCCCCCCCGGGGAGCTGTTTTTT. The chain carries TRBV28 and TRBJ2-2; 9 nucleotides agree with TRBD2. The junction had 13 bases not matched to a gene; V was cut back by 5 bases and J by 6 bases. Germline V CDR1 and CDR2: MDHEN, SYDVKM. The CDR3 contains 17 residues.

The genes are TRBV6-6 and TRBJ2-7; a possible D gene is TRBD1 (5 bases). The germline gives CDR1 MNHNY, CDR2 SVGAGI (reference sequence). The CDR3 totals 14 residues. Trimming removed 0 bases at V and 5 bases at J, with 11 bases between. For the CDR3, the DNA is TGTGCCAGCAGTTACTCCCCAGGGTGGGACGAGCAGTACTTC. Its protein product is CASSYSPGWDEQYF.

This sequence joins TRBV18 and TRBJ2-7; D might be TRBD1 (6 bases). Trimming shortened V by 3 bases and J by 0 bases, and 12 bases separated the two germline ends. The CDR3 has 15 amino acids. CDR1 and CDR2 (germline): KGHSH, LQKENI. The CDR3 DNA follows: TGTGCCAGCTCACCGACAGGTATCAACTCCTACGAGCAGTACTTC. It is translated as CASSPTGINSYEQYF.

The chain is built from TRBV5-1 and TRBJ2-2; 10 nucleotides align to TRBD1. The CDR3 is 17 residues long. The V gene's germline CDR1 is SGHRS and CDR2 YFSETQ. V was clipped by 0 bases and J by 7 bases; unmatched bases: 9. Written as DNA, the CDR3 is TGCGCCAGCAGCTTGGCCTTGGGACAGGGGACGGTCGGGGAGCTGTTTTTT. Its translation is CASSLALGQGTVGELFF.

The CDR3 DNA reads TGTGCCAGCAGTTACTCCGGGACAGGGGTGACCGGGGAGCTGTTTTTT. It yields the protein CASSYSGTGVTGELFF. The rearrangement links TRBV6-5 to TRBJ2-2; TRBD1 aligns across 10 bases. Trimming removed 0 bases from V and 5 bases from J; junction bases left unmatched: 3. CDR1 is MNHEY and CDR2 is SVGAGI in the germline V gene. There are 16 residues in the CDR3.

V is TRBV6-6 and J is TRBJ2-1; 10 positions agree with TRBD2. This CDR3 has 15 residues. CDR1 and CDR2 (germline): MNHNY, SVGAGI (reference sequence). Losses at the gene ends were 6 bases for V and 1 base for J; bases not matched to a gene: 3. CDR3 amino acids: CASSRTSGSYNEQFF. The CDR3 region has the DNA TGTGCCAGCAGCCGGACTAGCGGATCCTACAATGAGCAGTTCTTC.

The V call is TRBV7-9, the J call TRBJ1-3; D is possibly TRBD1 (6 bases). V lost 4 bases and J 1 base, leaving 17 bases between the germline ends. CDR1 SEHNR and CDR2 FQNEAQ come from the germline V gene (reference sequence). The CDR3 runs 17 residues. The CDR3: CASSSLRLDRSGNTIYF. In DNA, the CDR3 is TGTGCCAGCAGCTCCCTCCGCCTAGACAGGTCTGGAAACACCATATATTTT.

V usage is TRBV29-1 and J usage is TRBJ1-1, with D perhaps matching TRBD1 (5 bases). The CDR3 runs 12 residues. Germline loops: CDR1 SQVTM, CDR2 ANQGSEA. V was cut by 3 bases and J by 10 bases, with 15 bases left in between. CDR3 nucleotides: TGCAGCGTTGAGAGGGAGGGACTGGGAGCTTTCTTT. Translated, it gives CSVEREGLGAFF.

The V and J genes are TRBV27 and TRBJ2-2; TRBD2 is a possible D gene (6 bases). The germline V gene encodes CDR1 MNHEY and CDR2 SMNVEV (reference sequence). This CDR3 is 17 amino acids long. Trimming removed 0 bases from V and 5 bases from J, with 16 bases in between. The CDR3, as DNA: TGTGCCAGCAGTTTATCTGGCTCCGGGGGAAGGACCGGGGAGCTGTTTTTT. Its protein is CASSLSGSGGRTGELFF.

CDR3 sequence (DNA): TGTGCCAGTAGTATAGATGGGACAGGCTGGTCCGTTAACTATGGCTACACCTTC. It specifies CASSIDGTGWSVNYGYTF. This sequence joins TRBV19 and TRBJ1-2; 8 bases are shared with TRBD1. The CDR3 length is 18 residues. CDR1 and CDR2 from the germline V gene are LNHDA and SQIVND (reference sequence). V gave up 0 bases and J gave up 1 base; unmatched junction bases: 10.

CDR3 residues: CASSFRRPGGEQYF. The CDR3 coding sequence is TGTGCCAGCAGTTTTCGAAGACCCGGGGGTGAGCAGTACTTC. The rearrangement joins TRBV27 to TRBJ2-7; a weak D match, TRBD2 (6 bases). The length of the CDR3 is 14 residues. V shed 3 bases and J shed 7 bases, with 16 bases lying between them. Germline V gene data show CDR1 as MNHEY and CDR2 as SMNVEV (reference sequence).

The chain carries TRBV7-2 and TRBJ1-5; weak D call: TRBD1 (6 bases). CDR1 and CDR2 (germline): SGHTA, FQGNSA. Trimming took off 2 bases at V and 7 bases at J, with 12 bases between the two ends. This CDR3 region has 14 residues. The CDR3 DNA is TGTGCCAGCAGCTTATCAGGGGAGGGCCAGCCCCAGCATTTT. The encoded protein is CASSLSGEGQPQHF.

The rearrangement links TRBV29-1 to TRBJ1-2; a possible D gene is TRBD1 (5 bases). The CDR3 loop spans 15 amino acids. Germline CDR1 SQVTM, CDR2 ANQGSEA. V was cut by 3 bases and J by 4 bases, with 18 bases left in between. CDR3 DNA: TGCAGCGTTGACCCAACCGGGGGGATCAGCTATGGCTACACCTTC. The encoded protein is CSVDPTGGISYGYTF.

This chain connects TRBV7-8 to TRBJ2-2, with D possibly matching TRBD2 (5 bases). V shed 10 bases and J shed 5 bases, with 11 bases lying between them. The germline CDR1 and CDR2 sequences are SGHVS and FQNEAQ. The CDR3 extends over 12 amino acids. The CDR3 reads CATWWETGELFF. CDR3 coding DNA: TGTGCCACCTGGTGGGAGACCGGGGAGCTGTTTTTT.

The gene calls are TRBV28 and TRBJ2-7, with D possibly being TRBD2 (5 bases). V lost 5 bases and J 4 bases, leaving 15 bases between the germline ends. Germline CDR1 reads MDHEN; CDR2 reads SYDVKM. The CDR3 length is 14 residues. The CDR3 is CASSLPLAPYEQYF. In DNA, the CDR3 is TGTGCCAGCAGTCTACCCCTAGCCCCGTACGAGCAGTACTTC.

The CDR3 DNA reads TGTGCCAGCACCAAGGGCGGAGGGGGCAGGAACTATGGCTACACCTTC. It encodes CASTKGGGGRNYGYTF. The J gene is TRBJ1-2, the V gene TRBV28; 7 bases match TRBD1. Germline V CDR1 and CDR2: MDHEN, SYDVKM. The CDR3 runs to 16 residues. The ends lost 7 bases at V and 2 bases at J; junction bases unmatched: 13.